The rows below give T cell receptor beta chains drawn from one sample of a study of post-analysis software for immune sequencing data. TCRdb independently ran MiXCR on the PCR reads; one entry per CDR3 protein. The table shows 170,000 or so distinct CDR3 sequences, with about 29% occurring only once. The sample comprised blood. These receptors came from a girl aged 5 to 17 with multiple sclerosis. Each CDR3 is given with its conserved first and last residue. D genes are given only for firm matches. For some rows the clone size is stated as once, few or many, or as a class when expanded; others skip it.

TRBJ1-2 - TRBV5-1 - CASSFSGAGYGYTF TGCGCCAGCAGCTTTTCTGGCGCAGGTTATGGCTACACCTTC
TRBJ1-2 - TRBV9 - CASSVASRTPGNYGYTF TGTGCCAGCAGCGTAGCATCCCGGACGCCTGGAAACTATGGCTACACCTTC
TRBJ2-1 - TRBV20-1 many CSASMRLTAYNEQFF TGCAGTGCTAGTATGAGACTCACTGCCTACAATGAGCAGTTCTTC
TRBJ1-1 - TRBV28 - CASSSGQWVTEAFF TGTGCCAGCAGTTCGGGACAATGGGTAACTGAAGCTTTCTTT
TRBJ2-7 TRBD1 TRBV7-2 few CASSKGQVSYEQYF TGTGCCAGCAGCAAGGGACAGGTCTCTTACGAGCAGTACTTC
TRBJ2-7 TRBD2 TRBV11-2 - CASSLAGGSGEQYF TGTGCCAGCAGCCTAGCGGGAGGGTCAGGGGAGCAGTACTTC
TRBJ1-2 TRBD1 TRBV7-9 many CASSLTGGVYGYTF TGTGCCAGCAGCTTAACAGGGGGCGTCTATGGCTACACCTTC
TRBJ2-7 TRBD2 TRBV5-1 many CASSFTSGDSYEQYF TGCGCCAGCAGCTTTACAAGCGGGGACTCCTACGAGCAGTACTTC
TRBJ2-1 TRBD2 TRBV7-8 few CASKTSGRGSNEQFF TGTGCCAGCAAGACTAGCGGGCGAGGGAGCAATGAGCAGTTCTTC
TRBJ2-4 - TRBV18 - CASSPPRQGLEDIQYF TGTGCCAGCTCACCACCACGGCAGGGCCTAGAGGACATTCAGTACTTC
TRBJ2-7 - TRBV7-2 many CASSDGQARYEQYF TGTGCCAGCAGCGACGGCCAAGCACGCTACGAGCAGTACTTC
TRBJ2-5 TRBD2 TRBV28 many CASSSPGLQETQYF TGTGCCAGCAGTAGCCCGGGACTACAAGAGACCCAGTACTTC
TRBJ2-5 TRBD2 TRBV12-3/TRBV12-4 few CASSLIGGLAGKPRNEQYF TGTGCCAGCAGTTTAATTGGGGGACTAGCGGGAAAACCGCGGAATGAGCAGTACTTC
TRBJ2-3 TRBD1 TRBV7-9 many CASSSKDRPTSTDTQYF TGTGCCAGCAGCTCAAAGGACAGGCCGACTAGCACAGATACGCAGTATTTT
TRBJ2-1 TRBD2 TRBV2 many CASVAGGYNEQFF TGTGCCAGCGTAGCGGGAGGTTACAATGAGCAGTTCTTC
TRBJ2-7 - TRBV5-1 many CASSLGIYEQYF TGCGCCAGCAGCTTGGGTATCTACGAGCAGTACTTC
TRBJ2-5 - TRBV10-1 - CASSESLGNQETQYF TGCGCCAGCAGTGAGTCTTTAGGGAACCAAGAGACCCAGTACTTC
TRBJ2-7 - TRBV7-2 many CASSLQLYEQYF TGTGCCAGCAGCTTACAACTCTACGAGCAGTACTTC
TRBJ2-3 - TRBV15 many CATSTLDFTSTDTQYF TGTGCCACCAGCACCCTCGACTTCACTAGCACAGATACGCAGTATTTT
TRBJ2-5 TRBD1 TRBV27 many CASSSPTGGIETQYF TGTGCCAGCAGTTCACCGACAGGGGGTATAGAGACCCAGTACTTC
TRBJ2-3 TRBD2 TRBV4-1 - CASSPAGGGTDAQYF TGCGCCAGCAGCCCAGCGGGGGGGGGCACAGATGCGCAGTATTTT
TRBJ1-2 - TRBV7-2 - CASSARGNYGYTF TGTGCCAGCAGCGCTCGGGGCAACTATGGCTACACCTTC
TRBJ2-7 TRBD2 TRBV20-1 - CSATLERLAGWDEQYF TGCAGTGCCACCCTCGAGAGGCTAGCGGGGTGGGATGAGCAGTACTTC
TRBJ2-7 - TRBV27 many CASSPHRESSYEQYF TGTGCCAGCAGTCCGCACAGGGAAAGCTCCTACGAGCAGTACTTC
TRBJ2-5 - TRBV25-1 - CASKERTHPRGEAYQETQYF TGTGCCAGCAAGGAAAGGACCCACCCAAGAGGGGAAGCCTACCAAGAGACCCAGTACTTC
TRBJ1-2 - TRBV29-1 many CSVELGNNYGYTF TGCAGCGTTGAATTGGGAAACAACTATGGCTACACCTTC
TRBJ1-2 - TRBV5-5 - CTSSSNYGYTF TGTACCAGCAGCTCGAATTATGGCTACACCTTC
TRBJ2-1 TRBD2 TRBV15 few CATSRSPGTSETYNEQFF TGTGCCACCAGCAGAAGTCCCGGGACTAGCGAAACCTACAATGAGCAGTTCTTC
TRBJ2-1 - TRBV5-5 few CASQWSLRENEQFF TGTGCCAGCCAGTGGTCGCTCAGGGAGAATGAGCAGTTCTTC
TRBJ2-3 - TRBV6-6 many CASTKTDTQYF TGTGCCAGCACAAAGACAGATACGCAGTATTTT
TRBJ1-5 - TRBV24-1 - CATSADSSNQPQHF TGTGCCACCAGTGCCGATAGCAGCAATCAGCCCCAGCATTTT
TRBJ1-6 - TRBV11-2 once CASSLSRGGRSNSPLHF TGTGCCAGCAGCTTATCACGCGGGGGAAGGTCTAATTCACCCCTCCACTTT
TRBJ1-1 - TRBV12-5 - CATGGRDMNTEAFF TGTGCTACTGGAGGGAGGGATATGAACACTGAAGCTTTCTTT
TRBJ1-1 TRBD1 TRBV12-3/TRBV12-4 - CASTKTYRGPGDTEAFF TGTGCCAGCACCAAAACATACAGGGGGCCCGGGGACACTGAAGCTTTCTTT
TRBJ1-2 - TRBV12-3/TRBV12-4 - CATRANYGYTF TGTGCCACGAGGGCTAACTATGGCTACACCTTC
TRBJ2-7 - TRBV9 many CASSVGGRPNEQYF TGTGCCAGCAGCGTTGGGGGACGCCCCAACGAGCAGTACTTC
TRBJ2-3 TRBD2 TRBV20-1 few CSARPVAGVSKADTQYF TGCAGTGCTAGACCGGTAGCGGGAGTAAGCAAGGCAGATACGCAGTATTTT
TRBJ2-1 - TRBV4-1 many CASSQDHVQQFF TGCGCCAGCAGCCAAGATCACGTGCAGCAGTTCTTC
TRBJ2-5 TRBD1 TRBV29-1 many CSVTHGTGLVAETQYF TGCAGCGTCACCCACGGGACAGGGCTGGTAGCGGAGACCCAGTACTTC
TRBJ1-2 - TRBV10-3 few CAISEDAAVLANYGYTF TGTGCCATCAGTGAAGATGCGGCAGTGCTAGCTAACTATGGCTACACCTTC
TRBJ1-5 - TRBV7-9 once CASSPKMSNQPQHF TGTGCCAGCAGCCCCAAGATGAGCAATCAGCCCCAGCATTTT
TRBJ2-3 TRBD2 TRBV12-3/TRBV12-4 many CASSLPSGSTDTQYF TGTGCCAGCAGTTTACCTAGCGGTAGCACAGATACGCAGTATTTT
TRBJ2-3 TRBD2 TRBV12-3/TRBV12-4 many CASIYSGQSTDTQYF TGTGCCAGCATCTATAGCGGGCAGAGCACAGATACGCAGTATTTT
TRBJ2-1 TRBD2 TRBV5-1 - CASSAGGKLSEQFF TGCGCCAGCAGTGCGGGGGGGAAACTCAGTGAGCAGTTCTTC
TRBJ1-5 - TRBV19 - CASTMWGRDQPQHF TGTGCCAGTACCATGTGGGGTCGGGATCAGCCCCAGCATTTT
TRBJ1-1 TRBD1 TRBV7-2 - CASSFSGQGYTEAFF TGTGCCAGCAGCTTTTCCGGACAGGGGTACACTGAAGCTTTCTTT
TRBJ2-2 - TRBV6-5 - CASGFWTNTGELFF TGTGCCAGCGGATTTTGGACGAACACCGGGGAGCTGTTTTTT
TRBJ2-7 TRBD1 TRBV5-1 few CASSLEGPGQGAYEQYF TGCGCCAGCAGCTTGGAAGGTCCGGGACAGGGGGCCTACGAGCAGTACTTC
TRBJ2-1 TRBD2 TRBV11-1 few CASSFTQGGMREGLESYNEQFF TGTGCCAGCAGCTTCACTCAAGGAGGAATGCGGGAGGGCCTCGAATCCTACAATGAGCAGTTCTTC
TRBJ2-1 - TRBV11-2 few CASSLPSDQFF TGTGCCAGCAGCTTACCTAGCGATCAGTTCTTC
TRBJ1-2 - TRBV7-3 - CASSSVGRGGYGYTF TGTGCCAGCAGCTCCGTGGGGAGGGGGGGATATGGCTACACCTTC
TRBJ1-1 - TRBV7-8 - CASSLEPGQLGTEAFF TGTGCCAGCAGCTTAGAGCCCGGACAGTTAGGAACTGAAGCTTTCTTT
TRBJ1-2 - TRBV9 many CASSVASVNYGYTF TGTGCCAGCAGCGTAGCTTCGGTAAACTATGGCTACACCTTC